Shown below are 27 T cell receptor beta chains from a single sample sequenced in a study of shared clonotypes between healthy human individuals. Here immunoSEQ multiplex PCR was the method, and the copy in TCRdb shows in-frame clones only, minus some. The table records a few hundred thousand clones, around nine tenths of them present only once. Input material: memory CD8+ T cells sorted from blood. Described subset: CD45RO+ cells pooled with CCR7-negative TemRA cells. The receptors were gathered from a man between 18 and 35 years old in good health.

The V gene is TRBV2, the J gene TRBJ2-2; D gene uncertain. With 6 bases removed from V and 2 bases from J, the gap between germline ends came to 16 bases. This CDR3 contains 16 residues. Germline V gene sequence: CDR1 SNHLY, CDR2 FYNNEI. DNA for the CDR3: TGTGCCAGCAGGGATGGTGTCAGGCTAAACACCGGGGAGCTGTTTTTT. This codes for CASRDGVRLNTGELFF.

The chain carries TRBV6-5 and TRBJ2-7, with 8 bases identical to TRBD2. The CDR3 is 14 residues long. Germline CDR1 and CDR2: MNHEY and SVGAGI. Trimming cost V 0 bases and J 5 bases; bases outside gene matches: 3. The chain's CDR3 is CASSYSGTRNEQYF. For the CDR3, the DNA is TGTGCCAGCAGTTACTCAGGGACTAGGAACGAGCAGTACTTC.

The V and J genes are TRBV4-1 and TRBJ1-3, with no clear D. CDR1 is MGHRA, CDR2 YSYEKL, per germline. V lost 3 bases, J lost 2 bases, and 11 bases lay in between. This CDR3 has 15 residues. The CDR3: CASSQSQLPGNTIYF. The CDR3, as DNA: TGCGCCAGCAGCCAGTCCCAGCTTCCTGGAAACACCATATATTTT.

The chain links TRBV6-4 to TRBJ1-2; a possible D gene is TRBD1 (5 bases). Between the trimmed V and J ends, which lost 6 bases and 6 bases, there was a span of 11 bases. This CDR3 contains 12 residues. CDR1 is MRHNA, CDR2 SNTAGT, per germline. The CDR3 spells CASRAWGHGYTF. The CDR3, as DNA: TGTGCCAGCAGGGCTTGGGGCCATGGCTACACCTTC.

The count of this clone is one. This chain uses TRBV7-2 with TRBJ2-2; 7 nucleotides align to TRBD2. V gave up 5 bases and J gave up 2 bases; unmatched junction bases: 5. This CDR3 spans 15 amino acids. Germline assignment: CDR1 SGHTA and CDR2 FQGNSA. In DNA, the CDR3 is TGTGCCAGCAGCCGGACTAGTTTAAACACCGGGGAGCTGTTTTTT. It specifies CASSRTSLNTGELFF.

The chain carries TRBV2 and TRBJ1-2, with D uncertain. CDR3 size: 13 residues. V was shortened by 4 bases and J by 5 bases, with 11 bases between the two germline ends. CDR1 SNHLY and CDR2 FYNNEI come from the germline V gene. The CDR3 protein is CASSGWEGYGYTF. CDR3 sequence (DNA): TGTGCCAGCAGTGGATGGGAAGGGTATGGCTACACCTTC.

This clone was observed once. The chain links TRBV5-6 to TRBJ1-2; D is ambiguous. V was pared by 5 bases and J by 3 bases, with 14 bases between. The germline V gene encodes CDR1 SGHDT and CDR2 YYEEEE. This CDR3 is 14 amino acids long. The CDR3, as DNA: TGTGCCAGCAGAAACGGTGGGAGCTACTATGGCTACACCTTC. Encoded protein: CASRNGGSYYGYTF. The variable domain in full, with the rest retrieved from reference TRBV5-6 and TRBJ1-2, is DAGVTQSPTHLIKTRGQQVTLRCSPKSGHDTVSWYQQALGQGPQFIFQYYEEEERQRGNFPDRFSGHQFPNYSSELNVNALLLGDSALYLCASRNGGSYYGYTFGSGTRLTVV.

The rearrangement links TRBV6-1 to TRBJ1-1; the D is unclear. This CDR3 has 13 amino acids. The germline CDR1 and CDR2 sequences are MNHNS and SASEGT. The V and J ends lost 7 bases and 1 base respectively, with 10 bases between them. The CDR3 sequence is CASNDIPNTEAFF. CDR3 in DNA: TGTGCCAGCAACGACATTCCGAACACTGAAGCTTTCTTT.

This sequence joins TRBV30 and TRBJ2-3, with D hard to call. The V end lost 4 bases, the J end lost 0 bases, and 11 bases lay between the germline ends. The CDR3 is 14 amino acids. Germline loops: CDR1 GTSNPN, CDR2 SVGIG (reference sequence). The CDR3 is CAWNPAGSTDTQYF. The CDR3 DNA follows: TGTGCCTGGAACCCGGCAGGAAGCACAGATACGCAGTATTTT.

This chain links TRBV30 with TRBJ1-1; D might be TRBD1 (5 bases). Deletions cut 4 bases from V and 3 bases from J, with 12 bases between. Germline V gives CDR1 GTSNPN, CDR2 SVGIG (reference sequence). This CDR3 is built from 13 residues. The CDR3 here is CAWTGAGYTEAFF. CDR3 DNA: TGTGCCTGGACAGGTGCAGGGTACACTGAAGCTTTCTTT.

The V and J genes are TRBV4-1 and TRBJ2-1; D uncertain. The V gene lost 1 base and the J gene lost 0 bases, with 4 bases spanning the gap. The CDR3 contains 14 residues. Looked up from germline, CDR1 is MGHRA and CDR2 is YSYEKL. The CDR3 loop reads CASSQAVSYNEQFF. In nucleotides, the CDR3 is TGCGCCAGCAGCCAAGCCGTCTCCTACAATGAGCAGTTCTTC.

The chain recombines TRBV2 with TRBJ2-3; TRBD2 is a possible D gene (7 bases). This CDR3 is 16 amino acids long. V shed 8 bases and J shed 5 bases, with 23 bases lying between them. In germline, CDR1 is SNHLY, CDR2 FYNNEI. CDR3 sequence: CASPGWGGLSGDTQYF. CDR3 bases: TGTGCCAGCCCTGGTTGGGGGGGCCTATCGGGAGATACGCAGTATTTT.

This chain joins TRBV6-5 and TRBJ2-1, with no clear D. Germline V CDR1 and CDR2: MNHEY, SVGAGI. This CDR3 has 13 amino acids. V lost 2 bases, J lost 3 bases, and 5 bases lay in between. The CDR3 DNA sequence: TGTGCCAGCAGTTACGGGGACTACAATGAGCAGTTCTTC. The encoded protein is CASSYGDYNEQFF.

The CDR3 loop reads CASSLIEHEQFF. The CDR3 DNA reads TGTGCCAGCAGCTTAATCGAGCATGAGCAGTTCTTC. The chain has TRBV11-2 and TRBJ2-1; the D is unclear. Germline V gives CDR1 SGHAT, CDR2 FQNNGV. This CDR3 is 12 amino acids long. The V end lost 2 bases, the J end lost 8 bases, and 7 bases lay between the germline ends. The entire variable domain, with the rest obtained from reference TRBV11-2 and TRBJ2-1, is as follows: EAGVAQSPRYKIIEKRQSVAFWCNPISGHATLYWYQQILGQGPKLLIQFQNNGVVDDSQLPKDRFSAERLKGVDSTLKIQPAKLEDSAVYLCASSLIEHEQFFGPGTRLTVL.

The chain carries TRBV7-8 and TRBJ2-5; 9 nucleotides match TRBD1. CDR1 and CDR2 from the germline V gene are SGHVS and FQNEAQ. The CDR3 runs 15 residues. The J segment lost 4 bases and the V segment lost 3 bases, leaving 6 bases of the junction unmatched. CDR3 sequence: CASSLDRGLGETQYF. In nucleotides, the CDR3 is TGTGCCAGCAGCTTGGACAGGGGCTTGGGAGAGACCCAGTACTTC.

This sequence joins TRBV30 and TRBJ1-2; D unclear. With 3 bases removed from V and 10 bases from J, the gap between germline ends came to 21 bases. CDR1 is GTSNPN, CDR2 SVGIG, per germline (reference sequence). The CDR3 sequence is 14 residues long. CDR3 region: CAWRSPGPMVDYTF. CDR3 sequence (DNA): TGTGCCTGGAGGTCTCCAGGACCGATGGTGGACTACACCTTC.

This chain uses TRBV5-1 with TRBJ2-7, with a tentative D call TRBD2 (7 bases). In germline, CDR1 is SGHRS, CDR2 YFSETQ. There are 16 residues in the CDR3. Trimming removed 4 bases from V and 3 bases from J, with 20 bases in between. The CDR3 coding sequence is TGCGCCAGCAGCGCTCGGGGGGCTCATCCCTTCTACGAGCAGTACTTC. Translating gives CASSARGAHPFYEQYF.

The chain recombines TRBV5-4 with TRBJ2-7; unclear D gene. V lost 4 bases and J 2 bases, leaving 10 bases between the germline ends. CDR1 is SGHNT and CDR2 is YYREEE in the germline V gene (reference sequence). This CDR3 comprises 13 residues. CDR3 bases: TGTGCCAGCAGCCTGGATGGGACCTACGAGCAGTACTTC. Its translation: CASSLDGTYEQYF.

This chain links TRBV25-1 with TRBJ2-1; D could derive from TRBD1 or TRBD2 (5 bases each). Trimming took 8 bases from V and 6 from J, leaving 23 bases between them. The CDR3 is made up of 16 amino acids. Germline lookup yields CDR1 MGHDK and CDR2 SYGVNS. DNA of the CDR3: TGTGCCAGCCAGCCGGTCACTAGGCTTGGGGGCAATGAGCAGTTCTTC. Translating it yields CASQPVTRLGGNEQFF.

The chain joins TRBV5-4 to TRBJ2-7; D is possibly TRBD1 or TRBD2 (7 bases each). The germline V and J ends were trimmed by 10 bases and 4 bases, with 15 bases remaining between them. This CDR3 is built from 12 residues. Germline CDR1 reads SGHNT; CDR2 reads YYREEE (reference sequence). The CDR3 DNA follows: TGTGCCGTAACCAGGGGGGGATACGAGCAGTACTTC. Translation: CAVTRGGYEQYF. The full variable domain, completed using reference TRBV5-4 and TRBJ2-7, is ETGVTQSPTHLIKTRGQQVTLRCSSQSGHNTVSWYQQALGQGPQFIFQYYREEENGRGNFPPRFSGLQFPNYSSELNVNALELDDSALYLCAVTRGGYEQYFGPGTRLTVT.

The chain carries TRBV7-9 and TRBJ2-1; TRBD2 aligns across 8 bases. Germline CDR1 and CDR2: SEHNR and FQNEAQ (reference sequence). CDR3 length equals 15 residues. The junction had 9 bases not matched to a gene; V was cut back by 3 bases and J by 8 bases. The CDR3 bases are TGTGCCAGCAGCTTGGGACTAGGAGGGGACTATGAGCAGTTCTTC. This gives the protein CASSLGLGGDYEQFF.

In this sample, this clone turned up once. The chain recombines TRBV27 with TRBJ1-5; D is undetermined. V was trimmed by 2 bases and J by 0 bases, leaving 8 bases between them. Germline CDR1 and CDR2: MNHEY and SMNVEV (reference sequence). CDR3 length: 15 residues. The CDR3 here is CASSLVPDSNQPQHF. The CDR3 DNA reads TGTGCCAGCAGTTTAGTACCAGATAGCAATCAGCCCCAGCATTTT.

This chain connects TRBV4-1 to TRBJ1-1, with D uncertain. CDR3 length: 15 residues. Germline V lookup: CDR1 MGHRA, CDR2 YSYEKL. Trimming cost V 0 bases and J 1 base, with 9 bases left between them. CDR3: CASSQEPGENTEAFF. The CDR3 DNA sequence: TGCGCCAGCAGCCAAGAACCCGGGGAGAACACTGAAGCTTTCTTT.

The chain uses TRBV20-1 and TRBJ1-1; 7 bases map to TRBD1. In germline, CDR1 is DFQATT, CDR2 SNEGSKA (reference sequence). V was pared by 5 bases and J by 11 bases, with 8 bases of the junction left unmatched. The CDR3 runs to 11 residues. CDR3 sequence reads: CSADREFTAFF. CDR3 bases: TGCAGTGCTGACAGGGAATTCACGGCTTTCTTT.

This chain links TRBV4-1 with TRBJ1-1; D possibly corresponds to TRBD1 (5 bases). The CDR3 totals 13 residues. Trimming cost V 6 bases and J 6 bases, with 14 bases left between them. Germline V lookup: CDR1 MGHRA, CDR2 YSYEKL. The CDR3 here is CASSFGRGAEAFF. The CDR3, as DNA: TGCGCCAGCAGTTTTGGACGGGGCGCTGAAGCTTTCTTT.

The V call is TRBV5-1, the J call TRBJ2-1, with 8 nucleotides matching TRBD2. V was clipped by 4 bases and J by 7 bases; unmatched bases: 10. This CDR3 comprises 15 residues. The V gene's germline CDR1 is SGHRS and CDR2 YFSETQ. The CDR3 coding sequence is TGCGCCAGCAGCCGGACGGGGGGGCCCCCGAATGAGCAGTTCTTC. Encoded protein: CASSRTGGPPNEQFF.

This CDR3 is CATTMTEKTYEQYF. The CDR3 DNA reads TGTGCCACCACCATGACTGAGAAAACCTACGAGCAGTACTTC. This chain joins TRBV2 and TRBJ2-7; D is ambiguous. The germline V gene has CDR1 SNHLY and CDR2 FYNNEI. Between the trimmed V and J ends, which lost 10 bases and 2 bases, there was a span of 18 bases. The CDR3 is 14 residues long.